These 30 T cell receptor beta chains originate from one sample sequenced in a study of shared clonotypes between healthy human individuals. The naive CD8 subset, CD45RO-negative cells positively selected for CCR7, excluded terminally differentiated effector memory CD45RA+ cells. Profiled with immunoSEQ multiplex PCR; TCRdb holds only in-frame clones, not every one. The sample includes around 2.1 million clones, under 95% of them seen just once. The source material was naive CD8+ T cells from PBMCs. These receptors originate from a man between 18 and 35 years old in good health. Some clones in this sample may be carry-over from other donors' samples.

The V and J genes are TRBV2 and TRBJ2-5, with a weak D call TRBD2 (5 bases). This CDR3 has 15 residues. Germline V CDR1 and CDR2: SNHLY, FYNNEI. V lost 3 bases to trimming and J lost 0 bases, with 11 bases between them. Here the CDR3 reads CASSEGVGYQETQYF. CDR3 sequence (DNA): TGTGCCAGCAGTGAGGGAGTCGGGTACCAAGAGACCCAGTACTTC.

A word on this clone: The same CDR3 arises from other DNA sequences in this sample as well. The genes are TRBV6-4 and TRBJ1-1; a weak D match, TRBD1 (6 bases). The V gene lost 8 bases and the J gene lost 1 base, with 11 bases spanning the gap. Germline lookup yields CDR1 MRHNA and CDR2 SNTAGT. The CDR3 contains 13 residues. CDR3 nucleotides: TGTGCCAGCTCCGAGACAGGGAACACTGAAGCTTTCTTT. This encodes CASSETGNTEAFF.

This CDR3 reads CAWSLDISSYNEQFF. CDR3 in DNA: TGTGCCTGGAGCTTGGACATTAGCTCCTACAATGAGCAGTTCTTC. The chain has TRBV30 and TRBJ2-1; weak D call: TRBD1 (5 bases). The ends were cut back, 3 bases at V and 0 bases at J, with 12 bases in the middle. Germline CDR1 reads GTSNPN; CDR2 reads SVGIG (reference sequence). This CDR3 has 15 amino acids.

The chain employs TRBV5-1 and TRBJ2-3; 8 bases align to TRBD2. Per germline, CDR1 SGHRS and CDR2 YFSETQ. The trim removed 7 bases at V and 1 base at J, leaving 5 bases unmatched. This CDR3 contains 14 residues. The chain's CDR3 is CASRGREGTDTQYF. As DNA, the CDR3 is TGCGCCAGCCGTGGGCGGGAGGGCACAGATACGCAGTATTTT.

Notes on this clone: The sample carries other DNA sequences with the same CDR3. CDR3 region: CASSLGTLYEQYF. CDR3 nucleotides: TGTGCCAGCAGCTTAGGGACTCTCTACGAGCAGTACTTC. The V and J genes are TRBV11-2 and TRBJ2-7; a possible D gene is TRBD2 (5 bases). Germline CDR1 SGHAT, CDR2 FQNNGV. Trimming took 1 base from V and 3 from J, leaving 7 bases between them. The CDR3 consists of 13 residues.

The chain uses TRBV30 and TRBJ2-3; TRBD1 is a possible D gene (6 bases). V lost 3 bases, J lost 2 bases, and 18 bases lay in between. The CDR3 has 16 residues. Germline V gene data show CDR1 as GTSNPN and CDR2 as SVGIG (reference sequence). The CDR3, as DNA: TGTGCCTGGAGGGGGCTGTGGGGGCAACACACAGATACGCAGTATTTT. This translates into CAWRGLWGQHTDTQYF.

The CDR3 here is CASSLSRGTLEYGYTF. The CDR3, as DNA: TGTGCCAGCAGTTTATCGAGGGGCACCCTTGAGTATGGCTACACCTTC. V gene TRBV27 combines with J gene TRBJ1-2; possible D gene TRBD1, 5 bases. Germline V gives CDR1 MNHEY, CDR2 SMNVEV (reference sequence). V was cut by 0 bases and J by 5 bases, with 16 bases left in between. This CDR3 comprises 16 residues.

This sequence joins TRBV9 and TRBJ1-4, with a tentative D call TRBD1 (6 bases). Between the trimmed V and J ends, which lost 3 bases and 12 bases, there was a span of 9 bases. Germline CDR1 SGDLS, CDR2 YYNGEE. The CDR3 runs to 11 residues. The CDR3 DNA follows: TGTGCCAGCAGCGAAGGGGGGGAACTGTTTTTT. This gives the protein CASSEGGELFF.

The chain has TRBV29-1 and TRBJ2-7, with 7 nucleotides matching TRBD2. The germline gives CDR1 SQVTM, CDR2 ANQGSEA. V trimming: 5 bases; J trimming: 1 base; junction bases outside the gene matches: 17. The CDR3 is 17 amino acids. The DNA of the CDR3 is TGCAGCGTTCACGGGCCTAGCGGAGCAAGGGGATCCTACGAGCAGTACTTC. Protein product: CSVHGPSGARGSYEQYF.

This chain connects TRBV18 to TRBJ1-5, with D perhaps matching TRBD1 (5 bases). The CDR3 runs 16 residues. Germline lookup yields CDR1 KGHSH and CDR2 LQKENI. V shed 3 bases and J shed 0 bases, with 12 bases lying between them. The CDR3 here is CASSPNGHYSNQPQHF. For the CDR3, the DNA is TGTGCCAGCTCACCCAACGGACACTATAGCAATCAGCCCCAGCATTTT.

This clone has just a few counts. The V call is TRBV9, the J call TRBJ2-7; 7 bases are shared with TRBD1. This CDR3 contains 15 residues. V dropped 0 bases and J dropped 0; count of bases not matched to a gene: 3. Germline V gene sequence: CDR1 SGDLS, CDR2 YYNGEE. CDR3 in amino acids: CASSVGQGPSYEQYF. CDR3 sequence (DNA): TGTGCCAGCAGCGTAGGACAGGGCCCCTCCTACGAGCAGTACTTC.

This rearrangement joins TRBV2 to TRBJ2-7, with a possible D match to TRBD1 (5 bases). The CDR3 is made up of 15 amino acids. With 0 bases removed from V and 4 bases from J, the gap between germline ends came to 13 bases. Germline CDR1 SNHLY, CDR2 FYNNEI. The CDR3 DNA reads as TGTGCCAGCAGTGAAGCTCTAACGGCAGGGTACGAGCAGTACTTC. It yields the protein CASSEALTAGYEQYF.

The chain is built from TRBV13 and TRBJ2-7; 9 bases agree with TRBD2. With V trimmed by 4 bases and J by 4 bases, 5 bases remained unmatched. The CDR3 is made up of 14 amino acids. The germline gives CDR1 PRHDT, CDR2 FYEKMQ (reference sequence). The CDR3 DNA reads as TGTGCCAGCAGCTCCGGGACTAGCAGGTACGAGCAGTACTTC. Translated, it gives CASSSGTSRYEQYF.

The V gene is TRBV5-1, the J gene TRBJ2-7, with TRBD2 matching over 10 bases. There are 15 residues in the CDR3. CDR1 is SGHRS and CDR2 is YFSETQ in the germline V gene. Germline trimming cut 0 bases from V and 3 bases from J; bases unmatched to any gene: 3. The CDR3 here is CASSLGLAGYYEQYF. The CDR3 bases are TGCGCCAGCAGCTTGGGACTAGCGGGCTACTACGAGCAGTACTTC. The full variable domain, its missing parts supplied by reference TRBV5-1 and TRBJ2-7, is KAGVTQTPRYLIKTRGQQVTLSCSPISGHRSVSWYQQTPGQGLQFLFEYFSETQRNKGNFPGRFSGRQFSNSRSEMNVSTLELGDSALYLCASSLGLAGYYEQYFGPGTRLTVT.

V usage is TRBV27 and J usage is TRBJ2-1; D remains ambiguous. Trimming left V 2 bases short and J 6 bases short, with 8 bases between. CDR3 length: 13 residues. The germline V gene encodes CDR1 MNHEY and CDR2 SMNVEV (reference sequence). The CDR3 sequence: CASSLKGSNEQFF. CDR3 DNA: TGTGCCAGCAGTTTAAAGGGCTCCAATGAGCAGTTCTTC.

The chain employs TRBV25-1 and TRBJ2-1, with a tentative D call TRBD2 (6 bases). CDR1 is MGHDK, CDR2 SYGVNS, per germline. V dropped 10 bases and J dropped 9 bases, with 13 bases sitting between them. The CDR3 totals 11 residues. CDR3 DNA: TGTGCCACCAAGGGACTGGCTGAGCAGTTCTTC. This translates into CATKGLAEQFF.

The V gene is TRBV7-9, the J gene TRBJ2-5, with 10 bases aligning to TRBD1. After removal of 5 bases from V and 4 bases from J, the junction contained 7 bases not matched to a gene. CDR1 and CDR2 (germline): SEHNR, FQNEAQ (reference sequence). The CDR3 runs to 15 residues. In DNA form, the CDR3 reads TGTGCCAGCAGCCCCGGGACAGGGGTTCTAGAGACCCAGTACTTC. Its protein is CASSPGTGVLETQYF. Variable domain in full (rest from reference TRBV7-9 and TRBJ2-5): DTGVSQNPRHKITKRGQNVTFRCDPISEHNRLYWYRQTLGQGPEFLTYFQNEAQLEKSRLLSDRFSAERPKGSFSTLEIQRTEQGDSAMYLCASSPGTGVLETQYFGPGTRLLVL.

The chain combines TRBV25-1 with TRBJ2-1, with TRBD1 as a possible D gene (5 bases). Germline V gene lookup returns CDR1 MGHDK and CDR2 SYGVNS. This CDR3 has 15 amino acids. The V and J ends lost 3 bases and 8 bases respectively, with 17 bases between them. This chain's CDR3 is CASSDLRAETDEQFF. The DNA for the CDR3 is TGTGCCAGCAGTGACCTTAGGGCGGAGACAGATGAGCAGTTCTTC.

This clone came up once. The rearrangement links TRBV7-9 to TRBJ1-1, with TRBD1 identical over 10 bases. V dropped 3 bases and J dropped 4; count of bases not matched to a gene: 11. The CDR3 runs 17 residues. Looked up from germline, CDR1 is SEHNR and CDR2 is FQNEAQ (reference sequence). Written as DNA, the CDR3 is TGTGCCAGCAGCTTCGGTTTTAGACAGGGGGCCGGCACTGAAGCTTTCTTT. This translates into CASSFGFRQGAGTEAFF.

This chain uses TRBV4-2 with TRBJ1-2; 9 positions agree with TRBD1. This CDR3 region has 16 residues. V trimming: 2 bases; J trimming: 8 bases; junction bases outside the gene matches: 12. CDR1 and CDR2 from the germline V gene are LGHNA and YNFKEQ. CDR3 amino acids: CASSQIGTGRDEGYTF. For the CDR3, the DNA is TGTGCCAGCAGCCAAATCGGGACAGGGCGAGATGAAGGCTACACCTTC.

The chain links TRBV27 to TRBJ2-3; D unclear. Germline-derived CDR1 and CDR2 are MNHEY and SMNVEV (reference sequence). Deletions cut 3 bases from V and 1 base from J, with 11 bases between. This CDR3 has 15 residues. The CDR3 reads CASSFLDGGTDTQYF. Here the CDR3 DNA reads TGTGCCAGCAGTTTTCTGGACGGCGGCACAGATACGCAGTATTTT.

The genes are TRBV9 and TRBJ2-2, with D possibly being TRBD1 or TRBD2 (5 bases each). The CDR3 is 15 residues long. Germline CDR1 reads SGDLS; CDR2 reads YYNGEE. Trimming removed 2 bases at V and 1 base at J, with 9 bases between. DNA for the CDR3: TGTGCCAGCAGCGTGGGGGTCGGGAACACCGGGGAGCTGTTTTTT. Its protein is CASSVGVGNTGELFF.

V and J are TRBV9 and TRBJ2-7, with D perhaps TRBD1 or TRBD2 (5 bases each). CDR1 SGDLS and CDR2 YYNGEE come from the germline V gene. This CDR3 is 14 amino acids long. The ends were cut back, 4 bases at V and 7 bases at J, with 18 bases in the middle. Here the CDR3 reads CASSPGPRNPEQYF. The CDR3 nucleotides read TGTGCCAGCAGCCCGGGACCGCGGAACCCTGAGCAGTACTTC. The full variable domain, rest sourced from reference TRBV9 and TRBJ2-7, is DSGVTQTPKHLITATGQRVTLRCSPRSGDLSVYWYQQSLDQGLQFLIQYYNGEERAKGNILERFSAQQFPDLHSELNLSSLELGDSALYFCASSPGPRNPEQYFGPGTRLTVT.

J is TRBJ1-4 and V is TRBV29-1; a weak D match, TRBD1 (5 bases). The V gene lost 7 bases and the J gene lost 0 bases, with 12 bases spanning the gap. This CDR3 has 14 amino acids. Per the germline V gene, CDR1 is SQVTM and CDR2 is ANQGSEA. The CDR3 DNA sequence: TGCAGCGCCTACCAGGGAGCAACTAATGAAAAACTGTTTTTT. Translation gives CSAYQGATNEKLFF. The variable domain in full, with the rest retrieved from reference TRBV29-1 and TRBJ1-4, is SAVISQKPSRDICQRGTSLTIQCQVDSQVTMMFWYRQQPGQSLTLIATANQGSEATYESGFVIDKFPISRPNLTFSTLTVSNMSPEDSSIYLCSAYQGATNEKLFFGSGTQLSVL.

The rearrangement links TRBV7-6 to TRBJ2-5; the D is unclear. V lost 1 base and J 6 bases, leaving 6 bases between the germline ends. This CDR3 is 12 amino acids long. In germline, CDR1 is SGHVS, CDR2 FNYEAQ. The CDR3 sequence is CASSLGKKTQYF. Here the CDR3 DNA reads TGTGCCAGCAGCTTAGGCAAGAAGACCCAGTACTTC.

The chain's CDR3 is CASDEGSYNSPLHF. The DNA of the CDR3 is TGTGCCTCCGATGAGGGTTCCTATAATTCACCCCTCCACTTT. The chain has TRBV6-6 and TRBJ1-6; unclear D gene. The germline CDR1 and CDR2 sequences are MNHNY and SVGAGI (reference sequence). V was shortened by 11 bases and J by 1 base, with 12 bases between the two germline ends. The CDR3 sequence is 14 residues long.

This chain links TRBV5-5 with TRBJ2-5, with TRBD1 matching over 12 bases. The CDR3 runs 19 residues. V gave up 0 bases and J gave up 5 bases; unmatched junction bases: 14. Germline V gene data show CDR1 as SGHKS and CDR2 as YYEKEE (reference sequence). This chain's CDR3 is CASSLVVVRDRGRAETQYF. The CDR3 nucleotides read TGTGCCAGCAGCTTGGTAGTGGTTAGGGACAGGGGGCGTGCGGAGACCCAGTACTTC.

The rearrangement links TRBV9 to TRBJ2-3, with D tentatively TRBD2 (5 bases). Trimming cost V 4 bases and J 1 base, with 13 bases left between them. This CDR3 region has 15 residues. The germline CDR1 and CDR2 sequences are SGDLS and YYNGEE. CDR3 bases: TGTGCCAGCAGCCACAGCGGTGTGGGCACAGATACGCAGTATTTT. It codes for CASSHSGVGTDTQYF.

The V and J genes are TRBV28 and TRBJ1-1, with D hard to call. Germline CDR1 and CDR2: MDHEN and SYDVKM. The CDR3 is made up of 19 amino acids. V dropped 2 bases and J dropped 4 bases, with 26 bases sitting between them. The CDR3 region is CASSLELKRTPDSATEAFF. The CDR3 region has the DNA TGTGCCAGCAGTTTAGAACTAAAACGGACCCCGGATTCGGCCACTGAAGCTTTCTTT.

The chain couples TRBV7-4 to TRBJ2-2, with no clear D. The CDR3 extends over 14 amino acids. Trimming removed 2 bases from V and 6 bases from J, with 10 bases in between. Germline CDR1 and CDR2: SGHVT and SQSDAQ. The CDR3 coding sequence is TGTGCCAGCAGCTTATTGGGTTCTCCCGGGGAGCTGTTTTTT. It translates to CASSLLGSPGELFF.